This T cell receptor (beta chain) was sequenced for a study of shared clonotypes between healthy human individuals. Naivety among CD8 cells was defined by CD45RO negativity and positive CCR7 selection, thereby excluding terminally differentiated effector memory CD45RA+ cells. The donors, healthy adults who were HIV-negative, had experienced no recent acute infections or vaccinations. The table lists this clone with a count of one. Assay used: immunoSEQ multiplex PCR; TCRdb lists only in-frame clones, some missing. The sample has over 2,000,000 clones, roughly 95% seen once; the top ten hold under 2%. Per germline, CDR1 MDHEN and CDR2 SYDVKM. Deletions cut 6 bases from V and 0 bases from J, with 15 bases between. This CDR3 region has 16 residues.

The sequenced sample was naive CD8+ T cells from PBMCs. The sequence was collected from a young man in good health. Some clones in this sample may be carry-over from other donors' samples. The rearrangement uses TRBV28 and TRBJ1-5; D perhaps matches TRBD1 (5 bases). CDR3 amino acids: CASSIGADLSNQPQHF. Written as DNA, the CDR3 is TGTGCCAGCAGCATCGGGGCAGACCTTAGCAATCAGCCCCAGCATTTT. Using reference TRBV28 and TRBJ1-5 for the parts outside the CDR3, the full variable domain is DVKVTQSSRYLVKRTGEKVFLECVQDMDHENMFWYRQDPGLGLRLIYFSYDVKMKEKGDIPEGYSVSREKKERFSLILESASTNQTSMYLCASSIGADLSNQPQHFGDGTRLSIL.